Included here is one T cell receptor (beta chain) sequence, with context. The germline V and J ends were trimmed by 3 bases and 8 bases, with 16 bases remaining between them. The CDR3 totals 13 residues. CDR1 is SQVTM and CDR2 is ANQGSEA in the germline V gene. This sample was included in a study of blood T cell repertoires in COVID-19. Study background: There were acute and convalescent COVID-19 samples, and they came from the United States, Italy and Spain. T cells, B-cell-depleted T cells, or PBMCs provided the cDNA or gDNA that served as material.

Clones were sequenced by immunoSEQ multiplex PCR, and TCRdb holds only the in-frame ones, with some missing. The sample includes approximately 68,000 clones, 80% to 90% of them seen just once. The sequenced material came from peripheral blood. This receptor was identified in a man between 70 and 80 years old with active or convalescent COVID-19. V and J are TRBV29-1 and TRBJ1-2, with D possibly matching TRBD1 (6 bases). For the CDR3, the DNA is TGCAGCGTTGACCGACAGGCCTTAGGGGGCTACACCTTC. As protein: CSVDRQALGGYTF.